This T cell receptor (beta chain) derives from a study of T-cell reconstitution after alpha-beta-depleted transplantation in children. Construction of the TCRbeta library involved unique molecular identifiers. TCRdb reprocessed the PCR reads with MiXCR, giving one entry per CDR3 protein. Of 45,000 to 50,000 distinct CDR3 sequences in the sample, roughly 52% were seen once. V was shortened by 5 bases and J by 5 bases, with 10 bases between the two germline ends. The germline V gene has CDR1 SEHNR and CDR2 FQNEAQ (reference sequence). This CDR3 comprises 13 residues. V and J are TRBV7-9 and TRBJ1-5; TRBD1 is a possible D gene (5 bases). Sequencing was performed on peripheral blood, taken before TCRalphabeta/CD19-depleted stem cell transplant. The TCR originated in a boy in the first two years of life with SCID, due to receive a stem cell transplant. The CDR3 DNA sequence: TGTGCCAGCAGCCGGGACGGCTATCAGCCCCAGCATTTT. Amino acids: CASSRDGYQPQHF.